This TCR beta chain was captured in a study of cytomegalovirus exposure and HLA in healthy donors (dated by TCRdb to 2016 to 2017). The study in broad terms: According to an earlier analysis of around 600 of the donors, 200 million or so T cells yielded approximately 120 million unique TCR beta sequences and 276 Gb of sequence data. All discovery cohort repertoires had been generated using a single sequencing platform. The number of donors typed differed by locus, with roughly 629-640 for A, B, C, DRB1 and DQB1, around 500 for DQA1, 600 to 610 for DPA1, and around 430 for DPB1. A later analysis re-examined previously published TCR beta repertoires from 500 to 700 donors and added high-resolution HLA genotyping to investigate patterns of TCR occurrence. Among a few hundred genotyped donors of the cohort, an average of about 240,000 unique TCR beta nucleotide sequences were sequenced per donor, roughly 18% of them non-productive. The later analysis used no new phenotypic data to find candidate immune exposures, relying instead on TCR beta sequences and their occurrence across donors. Of the roughly 400 genotyped donors, about 80% fell in the genetic ancestry cluster associated with self-reported Caucasian donors. Because of strong linkage in the cohort, roughly five DR-DQ haplotypes were treated as single units for association and clustering. To predict cytomegalovirus infection status, the study combined high-throughput TCR immunosequencing, statistical association of individual TCRs with disease status, and machine learning. The study used immunosequencing to profile the T cell repertoires of some 600 subjects and linked those repertoires to cytomegalovirus serostatus. An earlier analysis of several hundred of the donors applied high-throughput TCR beta sequencing to assess whether each TCR beta V gene segment acted as functional or pseudogenic. Along with the approximately 620-subject first cohort, a separate validation cohort of over a hundred different subjects was used. An early release that covered about 600 HLA-typed donors contained around 330 gigabases of sequencing data and 70 million to 100 million unique TCR sequences. In a later genetic analysis, genome-wide SNP genotypes for about 60% of the 666 donors were used, and that subset was treated as a discovery cohort. Donor age, sex, ethnicity and CMV serostatus were collected together with the repertoire data. HLA typing included class I and class II loci at four-digit resolution. The study aimed to test whether cataloging public T cell receptors could reveal signatures of past pathogen exposure. General findings and caveats noted by the study authors: Broadly in line with IMGT annotations, most TCR beta V segments showed up in productive rearrangements about 87% or about 30% of the time in an earlier analysis of under 700 of the donors. It was suggested by the authors that the approach could potentially be generalized to other disease states and immunological phenotypes. In both the original and validation cohorts, the classifier was reported to diagnose cytomegalovirus status with high specificity and sensitivity. Compared with the roughly 670-donor mean, donors in an Asian-associated ancestry cluster had fewer N-insertions in productive TCRs, according to a later genetic analysis. When HLA alleles, especially DR and DQ, strongly co-occurred, attributing TCR associations to individual alleles was difficult. Linkage disequilibrium might explain the correlated functional status among segregating V segments, but an unknown experimental factor could not be ruled out. In this cohort, only TCR beta chains were sequenced, and detectable features were limited by the absence of alpha or paired-chain data. Because some donors lacked HLA typing at each locus, the association tests relied only on the typed subset. V-gene and J-gene trimming of TCR beta chains was associated with a missense DCLRE1C variant in a later genetic analysis, and the association was replicated in an independent cohort. CMV serostatus was the only immune exposure information available for the cohort. Some IMGT-functional V segments, including TRBV6-2 and TRBV6-3, could not be distinguished by the 87-base-pair reads and were therefore excluded. In a later analysis, 16,951 TCR beta sequences were associated with specific HLA alleles at a false discovery rate of 0.05. In a later analysis, the rate of TCR association differed among HLA loci, with DRB1 alleles having the most associated TCRs and HLA-C alleles having the fewest. While some public TCRs were present in many individuals, most TCR sequences turned up only very rarely across donors. In vitro tests confirmed that a few of the cytomegalovirus-associated TCR beta chains recognize cytomegalovirus antigens. A later analysis reported that several top co-occurrence clusters appeared linked to parvovirus B19, influenza, CMV and Epstein-Barr virus. Roughly 15 rarely observed V segments, including chromosome 9 orphons, were excluded from the earlier analysis of several hundred of the donors because counts were too low. A later analysis found that most CMV-associated TCR beta chains appeared HLA-restricted, with HLA associations seemingly driven largely by CMV exposure. A total of 164 TCR beta chains were listed by the study as associated with cytomegalovirus. Roughly uniform sequencing depth across donors was assumed in presence/absence analyses, although this assumption may not hold. A further reported finding was that TCR beta sequences accurately predicted the HLA-A and HLA-B alleles for most subjects in the first cohort. A group of highly shared sequence variants was considered likely to be a technical artifact of the sequencing pipeline. In a later analysis, HLA-associated TCR beta chains showed more clonal expansion and lower generation probabilities than non-associated chains that were equally common.

The library was built by means of the immunoSEQ multiplex PCR assay. For the multiplex PCR, a mixture combining 60 forward primers for TCR Vbeta segments and 13 reverse primers for TCR Jbeta segments was used. A multiplex PCR assay on genomic DNA amplified the CDR3 region of rearranged TCR beta genes. The Illumina HiSeq System was used to sequence the amplified TCR beta libraries as 87-base-pair reads. The original pipeline was this. Across the roughly 640 repertoires, a later analysis counted 75 million to 90 million unique TCR beta chains, about 10 million of which were shared by at least two donors. Raw reads were error-corrected and collapsed into unique sequences by a nearest-neighbor algorithm in which closely related sequences were merged to remove PCR and sequencing errors. V, D and J gene segments were assigned by aligning CDR3 sequences to IMGT reference sequences. For a sequence to be retained, a match of at least six nucleotides was required to both a V gene segment and a J gene segment. Rearrangements were called productive when the CDR3 lacked stop codons and stayed in frame with V and J; all others were non-productive. Following IMGT convention, CDR3 was defined as the stretch from the second conserved V-encoded cysteine up to the conserved J-encoded phenylalanine. Sequences without an unambiguous match to a single V gene segment were excluded from the earlier analysis of about 600 of the donors. An earlier analysis of several hundred of the donors called V segments functional above 56.7% productive rearrangements and segregating when the between-donor standard deviation exceeded 5%. A statistical classification framework was developed to diagnose cytomegalovirus status using the catalog of TCR beta chain sequences. A later analysis assigned V and J genes by comparing TCR nucleotide sequences with IMGT/GENE-DB human TR gene sequences. Using the TCRdist pipeline, a later analysis assigned CDR3 sequences along with most-parsimonious VDJ recombination scenarios. In a later analysis, each TCR beta chain was defined by its CDR3 amino acid sequence together with its V-gene family, and reads lacking a unique V-gene family were excluded. As a way to deal with suspected cross-contamination and a sequencing artifact, a later analysis dropped over 550 nucleotide sequences that were highly shared and had low generation probability. In a later analysis, a clonal expansion index was calculated for each public chain from normalized within-repertoire ranks of inferred template counts. In a later analysis, generation probabilities were computed with a VDJ recombination model fitted to out-of-frame rearrangements, and the resulting probabilities were checked against IGoR. A later analysis scored TCR-TCR, TCR-HLA and TCR-CMV co-occurrence with hypergeometric tests, applying a repertoire-size bias correction to TCR pairs. A later analysis estimated false discovery rates by permuting HLA or CMV assignments 20 times. In a later analysis, co-occurring TCRs were grouped using DBSCAN, with TCRdist sequence similarity added in when clustering inside HLA-allele-positive subsets. Co-occurrence clustering excluded repertoires with fewer than 30,000 or more than 120,000 public chains, plus five with anomalous nucleotide sharing. TCRdb took over this immuneACCESS table, retaining in-frame rearrangements with V and J assigned. Such tables are incomplete; in checked studies, under half of the missing clones stem from an unresolved V gene, and the remainder is unexplained. V and J calls and clone size are as listed in that table; D and trimming were resolved from the DNA. The sample table contains some 180,000 clones; only one count was recorded for 73% of them. The biggest ten clones account for 5% to 5.5% of the sample.

For this clone: Its antigen has not been determined. No quality values exist for individual bases; no much larger clone is one base distant.

CDR1 and CDR2, per the germline V gene, are MNHNS and SASEGT. The cysteine opens and the phenylalanine closes a CDR3 of 15 amino acids. The DNA shown is the 45-base CDR3, in frame from base 1. Deletion took 1 base off V and 2 bases off J, with a span of 12 bases between the germline ends. In total, roughly 670 healthy bone marrow donors made up the cohort. At the time of sampling, every cohort member was nominally healthy, though immune exposures that went unrecorded were likely present. The donor was CMV seropositive and was included in the group of 250 to 300 seropositive cohort members. Every donor gave a peripheral blood sample, and the peripheral blood mononuclear cells from that sample were used for TCR beta sequencing. The Qiagen DNeasy Blood Extraction Kit was used to extract genomic DNA from the blood cell samples.

Sequences were obtained from PBMCs. The chain is encoded by TRBV6-1 joined to TRBJ2-7; TRBD2 is a possible D gene, resting on 5 matching bases. This receptor was taken from a woman in her late teens or twenties in good health and CMV-seropositive. The nucleotide sequence reads as follows: TGTGCCAGCAGTGAAGGTCCTGAGGGAGCCTACGAGCAGTACTTC. Translated, this gives CASSEGPEGAYEQYF.